Listed below are T cell receptor beta chains from one sample, sequenced in a study of blood T cells in healthy people across ages. TCRdb re-called the 5' RACE reads through MiXCR, storing one row per CDR3 protein. The sample lists 950,000 to 1,200,000 distinct CDR3 sequences, 35% to 40% occurring once. Input material: blood. The receptors were sampled from a man younger than 35 in good health. CDR3s include the opening cysteine and the closing phenylalanine or tryptophan. Each record gives: J gene, V gene, D gene, clone size, CDR3 protein, CDR3 DNA. D genes are given only for firm matches. Clone size, where shown, is once, few, many, or a class for clones that have expanded.

J: TRBJ2-1
V: TRBV6-4
D: TRBD2
size: few
CDR3: CASSEASGGANEQFF
DNA: TGTGCCAGCAGTGAAGCTAGCGGGGGGGCCAATGAGCAGTTCTTC

J: TRBJ1-6
V: TRBV7-2
D: -
size: few
CDR3: CASSLDPPGDSPLHF
DNA: TGTGCCAGCAGCTTAGATCCCCCCGGGGATTCACCCCTCCACTTT

J: TRBJ1-4
V: TRBV6-5
D: -
size: -
CDR3: CASSYSRGTINEKLFF
DNA: TGTGCCAGCAGTTACTCTCGCGGCACCATTAATGAAAAACTGTTTTTT

J: TRBJ2-1
V: TRBV5-1
D: TRBD2
size: -
CDR3: CASSLRTSGGGDEQFF
DNA: TGCGCCAGCAGCTTACGGACTAGCGGGGGAGGCGATGAGCAGTTCTTC

J: TRBJ1-2
V: TRBV7-2
D: -
size: -
CDR3: CASSLLGHNYGYTF
DNA: TGTGCCAGCAGCTTGTTGGGACATAACTATGGCTACACCTTC

J: TRBJ1-2
V: TRBV20-1
D: -
size: few
CDR3: CSASSRTANYGYTF
DNA: TGCAGTGCTAGTTCGCGGACAGCTAACTATGGCTACACCTTC

J: TRBJ2-1
V: TRBV2
D: TRBD2
size: -
CDR3: CASTLTSGGFNGQFF
DNA: TGTGCCAGCACCTTGACTAGCGGGGGTTTTAATGGGCAGTTCTTC

J: TRBJ1-4
V: TRBV27
D: -
size: -
CDR3: CAGSFGGYEEKLFF
DNA: TGTGCCGGCAGTTTCGGGGGATATGAGGAAAAACTGTTTTTT

J: TRBJ1-5
V: TRBV9
D: -
size: few
CDR3: CASSPTGGVKQPQHF
DNA: TGTGCCAGCAGCCCTACCGGGGGGGTGAAACAGCCCCAGCATTTT

J: TRBJ1-5
V: TRBV3-1
D: -
size: few
CDR3: CASSHSNRDHQPQHF
DNA: TGTGCCAGCAGCCACAGCAACAGGGACCATCAGCCCCAGCATTTT

J: TRBJ1-1
V: TRBV29-1
D: -
size: -
CDR3: CSGEGGNTEAFF
DNA: TGCAGCGGCGAGGGCGGTAACACTGAAGCTTTCTTT

J: TRBJ1-1
V: TRBV27
D: -
size: -
CDR3: CASSYNGDHEAFF
DNA: TGTGCCAGCAGTTATAATGGGGATCACGAGGCTTTCTTT

J: TRBJ2-7
V: TRBV10-3
D: TRBD2
size: -
CDR3: CAIREGLAGFVDEQYF
DNA: TGTGCCATCAGGGAAGGGCTAGCGGGGTTCGTTGACGAGCAGTACTTC

J: TRBJ2-6
V: TRBV9
D: -
size: few
CDR3: CASSVMRGNSGANVLTF
DNA: TGTGCCAGCAGCGTAATGCGGGGTAACTCTGGGGCCAACGTCCTGACTTTC

J: TRBJ1-3
V: TRBV4-1
D: -
size: -
CDR3: CASSQVLGAGNTIYF
DNA: TGCGCCAGCAGCCAAGTTCTAGGGGCCGGAAACACCATATATTTT